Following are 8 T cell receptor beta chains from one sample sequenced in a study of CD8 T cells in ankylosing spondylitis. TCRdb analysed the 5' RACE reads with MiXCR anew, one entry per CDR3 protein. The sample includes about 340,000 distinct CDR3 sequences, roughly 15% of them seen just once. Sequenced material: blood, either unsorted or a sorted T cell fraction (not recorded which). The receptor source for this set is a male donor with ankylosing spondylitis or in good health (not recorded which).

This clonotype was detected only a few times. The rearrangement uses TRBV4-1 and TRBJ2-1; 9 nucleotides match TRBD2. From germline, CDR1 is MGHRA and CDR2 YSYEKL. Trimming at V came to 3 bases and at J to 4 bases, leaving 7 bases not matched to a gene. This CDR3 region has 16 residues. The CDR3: CASSQLSGGPYNEQFF. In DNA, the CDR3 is TGCGCCAGCAGCCAGCTTAGCGGGGGCCCTTACAATGAGCAGTTCTTC.

As DNA, the CDR3 is TGCAGTGCTAGTGGGGGGTCTGGGGCCAACGTCCTGACTTTC. Translating it yields CSASGGSGANVLTF. The J gene is TRBJ2-6, the V gene TRBV20-1, with TRBD2 as a possible D gene (6 bases). V was clipped by 3 bases and J by 1 base, with 7 bases between them. Germline V gives CDR1 DFQATT, CDR2 SNEGSKA (reference sequence). The CDR3 loop spans 14 amino acids.

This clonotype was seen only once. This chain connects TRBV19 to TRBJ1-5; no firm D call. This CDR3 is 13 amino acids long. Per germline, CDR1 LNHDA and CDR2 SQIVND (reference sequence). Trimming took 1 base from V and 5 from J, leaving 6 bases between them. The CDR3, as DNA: TGTGCCAGTAGTATAGTAATAGATCAGCCCCAGCATTTT. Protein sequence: CASSIVIDQPQHF.

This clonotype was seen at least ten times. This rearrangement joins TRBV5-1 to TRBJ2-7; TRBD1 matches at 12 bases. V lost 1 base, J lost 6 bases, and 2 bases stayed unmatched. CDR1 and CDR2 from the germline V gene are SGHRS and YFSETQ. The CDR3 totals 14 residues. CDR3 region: CASSLPGQGAEQYF. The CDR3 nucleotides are TGCGCCAGCAGCTTGCCGGGACAGGGGGCCGAGCAGTACTTC.

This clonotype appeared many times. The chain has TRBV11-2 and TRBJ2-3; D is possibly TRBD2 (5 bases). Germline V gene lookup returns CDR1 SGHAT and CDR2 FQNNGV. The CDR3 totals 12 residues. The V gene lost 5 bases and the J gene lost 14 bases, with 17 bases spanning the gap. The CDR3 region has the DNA TGTGCCAGCAGCCAGGTCGCGGGTCTTCGGTATTTT. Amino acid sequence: CASSQVAGLRYF. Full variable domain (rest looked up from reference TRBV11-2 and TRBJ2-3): EAGVAQSPRYKIIEKRQSVAFWCNPISGHATLYWYQQILGQGPKLLIQFQNNGVVDDSQLPKDRFSAERLKGVDSTLKIQPAKLEDSAVYLCASSQVAGLRYFGPGTRLTVL.

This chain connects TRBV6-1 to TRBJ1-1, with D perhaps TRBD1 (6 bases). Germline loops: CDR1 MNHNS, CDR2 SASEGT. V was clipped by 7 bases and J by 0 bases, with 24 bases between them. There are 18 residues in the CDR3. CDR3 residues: CASTEGGGRITMNTEAFF. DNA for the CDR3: TGTGCCAGCACCGAGGGGGGGGGACGGATAACCATGAACACTGAAGCTTTCTTT.

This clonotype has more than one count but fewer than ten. The CDR3 DNA reads TGTGCCAGCAGCCGCTCTACCGGCACAGATACGCAGTATTTT. It yields the protein CASSRSTGTDTQYF. V gene TRBV12-3 or TRBV12-4 combines with J gene TRBJ2-3, with no clear D. The CDR3 has 14 residues. V lost 6 bases, J lost 1 base, and 11 bases lay in between.

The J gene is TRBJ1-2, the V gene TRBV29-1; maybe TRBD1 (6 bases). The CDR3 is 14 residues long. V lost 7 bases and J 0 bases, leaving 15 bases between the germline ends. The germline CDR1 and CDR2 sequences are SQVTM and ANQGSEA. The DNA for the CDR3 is TGCAGCGCTACCCGGGACATAGCTAACTATGGCTACACCTTC. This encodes CSATRDIANYGYTF.